The 11 T cell receptor beta chains in this list originate from one sample, sequenced in a study of T cell responses to AZD1222 COVID-19 vaccine. Using immunoSEQ multiplex PCR, the repertoire was profiled, and TCRdb retains in-frame clones only, with some absent. The sample contains 100,000 to 150,000 clones, approximately 91% of which appear only once. The sample consisted of peripheral blood, taken 28 days after the second AZD1222 dose. Source of these receptors: an adult who received the AZD1222 COVID-19 vaccine.

The chain recombines TRBV24-1 with TRBJ1-4; D is uncertain. V was clipped by 4 bases and J by 8 bases, with 16 bases between them. In germline, CDR1 is KGHDR, CDR2 SFDVKD. CDR3 length: 15 amino acids. CDR3 nucleotides: TGTGCCACCAGTGACCTCCTAGGGCCTGGGGAAAAACTGTTTTTT. This gives the protein CATSDLLGPGEKLFF.

The chain is built from TRBV4-2 and TRBJ1-1; a weak D match, TRBD1 (6 bases). The CDR3 extends over 16 amino acids. Trimming removed 0 bases from V and 5 bases from J, with 16 bases in between. Germline assignment: CDR1 LGHNA and CDR2 YNFKEQ. This CDR3 is CASSQDADRSWTEAFF. For the CDR3, the DNA is TGTGCCAGCAGCCAAGACGCAGACAGGAGTTGGACTGAAGCTTTCTTT.

The rearrangement uses TRBV24-1 and TRBJ1-2; D is unclear. V dropped 1 base and J dropped 8 bases, with 4 bases sitting between them. Germline V gene lookup returns CDR1 KGHDR and CDR2 SFDVKD. The CDR3 has 11 residues. This CDR3 is CATSDFEGYTF. The CDR3 DNA reads as TGTGCCACCAGTGATTTCGAAGGCTACACCTTC.

This clone was observed once. CDR3 region: CASSPQRVGNQPQHF. The CDR3, as DNA: TGTGCCAGCAGCCCTCAGCGGGTCGGCAATCAGCCCCAGCATTTT. This chain joins TRBV7-8 and TRBJ1-5; no firm D call. Trimming took off 5 bases at V and 2 bases at J, with 13 bases between the two ends. Germline V gene sequence: CDR1 SGHVS, CDR2 FQNEAQ. The CDR3 is 15 residues long. The full variable domain, its missing parts supplied by reference TRBV7-8 and TRBJ1-5, is GAGVSQSPRYKVAKRGQDVALRCDPISGHVSLFWYQQALGQGPEFLTYFQNEAQLDKSGLPSDRFFAERPEGSVSTLKIQRTQQEDSAVYLCASSPQRVGNQPQHFGDGTRLSIL.

This clone appeared once. This chain links TRBV2 with TRBJ2-7; a possible D gene is TRBD2 (5 bases). V dropped 7 bases and J dropped 5 bases, with 6 bases sitting between them. Per the germline V gene, CDR1 is SNHLY and CDR2 is FYNNEI. CDR3 length: 10 amino acids. CDR3 protein: CASTGNEQYF. Here the CDR3 DNA reads TGTGCCAGCACCGGGAACGAGCAGTACTTC. The entire variable domain, with the rest obtained from reference TRBV2 and TRBJ2-7, is as follows: EPEVTQTPSHQVTQMGQEVILRCVPISNHLYFYWYRQILGQKVEFLVSFYNNEISEKSEIFDDQFSVERPDGSNFTLKIRSTKLEDSAMYFCASTGNEQYFGPGTRLTVT.

This clone showed up just once. This sequence joins TRBV30 and TRBJ2-7; 7 nucleotides match TRBD1. CDR3 length: 13 amino acids. Looked up from germline, CDR1 is GTSNPN and CDR2 is SVGIG (reference sequence). The V gene end was trimmed by 5 bases and the J gene end by 3 bases; junction bases not matched to a gene: 7. The CDR3 DNA sequence: TGTGCCTGGTCGAGGGGGCGGTTCTACGAGCAGTACTTC. Protein sequence: CAWSRGRFYEQYF.

The CDR3 reads CASRGQGNYGYTF. CDR3 sequence (DNA): TGTGCCAGTAGAGGGCAGGGGAACTATGGCTACACCTTC. This chain uses TRBV19 with TRBJ1-2, with D maybe TRBD1 (6 bases). Looked up from germline, CDR1 is LNHDA and CDR2 is SQIVND (reference sequence). This CDR3 has 13 amino acids. The ends were cut back, 6 bases at V and 2 bases at J, with 10 bases in the middle.

The V call is TRBV6-5, the J call TRBJ2-2; 13 nucleotides line up with TRBD2. The CDR3 has 15 residues. The germline gives CDR1 MNHEY, CDR2 SVGAGI. The V and J ends lost 6 bases and 8 bases, in that order; junction bases with no gene match: 6. The CDR3 is CASRGLAGVGGELFF. The CDR3 bases are TGTGCCAGCAGAGGACTAGCGGGAGTTGGTGGGGAGCTGTTTTTT.

The chain recombines TRBV19 with TRBJ2-5; 9 positions match TRBD2. The CDR3 spans 17 residues. The J segment lost 4 bases and the V segment lost 1 base, leaving 10 bases of the junction unmatched. Germline lookup yields CDR1 LNHDA and CDR2 SQIVND (reference sequence). The CDR3 spells CASSIGRVAGVGETQYF. The CDR3, as DNA: TGTGCCAGTAGTATAGGTCGGGTAGCGGGAGTGGGAGAGACCCAGTACTTC.

The chain links TRBV28 to TRBJ1-4, with a possible D match to TRBD1 (5 bases). This CDR3 comprises 17 residues. Germline loops: CDR1 MDHEN, CDR2 SYDVKM. V lost 5 bases, J lost 1 base, and 17 bases lay in between. The CDR3 sequence: CASSPDGGVLTNEKLFF. The CDR3 DNA reads as TGTGCCAGCAGTCCCGATGGGGGGGTCCTAACTAATGAAAAACTGTTTTTT.

The J gene is TRBJ2-1, the V gene TRBV12-3 or TRBV12-4; D gene ambiguous. Trimming left V 2 bases short and J 8 bases short, with 4 bases between. The length of the CDR3 is 11 residues. This CDR3 reads CASSLIHEQFF. CDR3 coding DNA: TGTGCCAGCAGTTTAATCCATGAGCAGTTCTTC.